This TCR beta chain was captured by sequencing in a study of CD8 T cells in ankylosing spondylitis. Study-wide points: In the blood and synovial fluid of reactive arthritis, some motif variants had been previously reported. For ankylosing spondylitis blood, a TCR beta motif of seven to nine highly homologous variants appeared characteristic. Reportedly, matched ankylosing spondylitis synovial fluid was significantly enriched for disease-linked clones. Those disease-linked clones were CD8+; they were also relatively rare in peripheral blood.

Trimming removed 3 bases from V and 4 bases from J; junction bases left unmatched: 1. In germline, CDR1 is MGHRA, CDR2 YSYEKL. CDR3 size: 16 residues. Turning to this clonotype: No antigen is known for it.

One entry per CDR3 protein, called by TCRdb with MiXCR from the 5' RACE reads. This sample has hundreds of thousands of distinct CDR3 sequences; roughly 17% occur once, and the top ten carry 0.95% to 1.1%. The chain links TRBV4-1 to TRBJ2-1; TRBD2 matches at 15 bases. The sequence was collected from a male donor with ankylosing spondylitis. Sequenced sample: blood, either unsorted or a sorted T cell fraction (not recorded which). The CDR3, as DNA: TGCGCCAGCAGCCACGGACTAGCGGGAGGGTACAATGAGCAGTTCTTC. As protein: CASSHGLAGGYNEQFF.